One sample yielded the 3 T cell receptor beta chains listed below, sequenced in a study of CD8+CD57+ T cells in acquired aplastic anemia. Patients chosen for sequencing had CD8+CD57+ cells that had expanded, as shown by flow cytometry. Genomic DNA templated the TCR beta VDJ and CDR3 profiling. TCRdb analysed the reads with MiXCR anew, one entry per CDR3 protein. The repertoire holds 450,000 to 550,000 distinct CDR3 sequences, with over 25% as singletons. Sequencing was done on a sample of sorted CD4+, CD8+, or CD8+CD57+ T cells (not recorded which) from PBMCs. Every receptor here comes from a human donor with aplastic anemia.

This chain joins TRBV4-2 and TRBJ1-1; a possible D gene is TRBD1 (5 bases). V was shortened by 1 base and J by 0 bases, with 18 bases between the two germline ends. The CDR3 covers 18 residues. Germline CDR1 LGHNA, CDR2 YNFKEQ. CDR3 bases: TGTGCCAGCAGCCAAGTCGGAGACAGATACTCCATGAACACTGAAGCTTTCTTT. It translates to CASSQVGDRYSMNTEAFF.

This clonotype was found many times. The chain carries TRBV2 and TRBJ1-5; the D gene is possibly TRBD1 (5 bases). In germline, CDR1 is SNHLY, CDR2 FYNNEI. This CDR3 has 14 residues. Trimming pared 3 bases from V and 5 bases from J, leaving 11 bases between. The CDR3 reads CASSDWGFDQPQHF. In nucleotides, the CDR3 is TGTGCCAGCAGTGATTGGGGGTTCGATCAGCCCCAGCATTTT.

This chain links TRBV12-3 or TRBV12-4 with TRBJ1-2; D is perhaps TRBD1 (5 bases). The CDR3 consists of 14 residues. As DNA, the CDR3 is TGTGCTAAAGGCGACAGAGCCTCTAACTATGGCTACACCTTC. As protein: CAKGDRASNYGYTF.